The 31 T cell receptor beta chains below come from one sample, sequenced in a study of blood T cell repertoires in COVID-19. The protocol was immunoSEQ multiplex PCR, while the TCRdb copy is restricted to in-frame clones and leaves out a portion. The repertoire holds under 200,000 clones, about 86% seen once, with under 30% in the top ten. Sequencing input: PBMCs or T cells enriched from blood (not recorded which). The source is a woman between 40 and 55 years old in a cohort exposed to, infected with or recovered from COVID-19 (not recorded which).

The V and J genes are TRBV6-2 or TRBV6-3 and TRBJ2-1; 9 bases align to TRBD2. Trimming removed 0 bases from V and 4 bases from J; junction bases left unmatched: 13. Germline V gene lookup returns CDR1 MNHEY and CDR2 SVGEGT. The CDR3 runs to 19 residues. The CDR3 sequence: CASSYSTTALSGSYNEQFF. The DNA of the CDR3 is TGTGCCAGCAGTTACTCGACTACCGCTCTTAGCGGGAGTTACAATGAGCAGTTCTTC.

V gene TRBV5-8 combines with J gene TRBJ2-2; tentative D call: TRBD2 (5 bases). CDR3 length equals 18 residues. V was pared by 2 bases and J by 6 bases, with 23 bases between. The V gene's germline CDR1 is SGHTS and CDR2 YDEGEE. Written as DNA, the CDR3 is TGTGCCAGCAGCTTCGCCGCCCTGACATTAATGGAGGCCGGGGAGCTGTTTTTT. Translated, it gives CASSFAALTLMEAGELFF.

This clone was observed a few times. The chain's CDR3 is CASRSGGTNYGYTF. The DNA for the CDR3 is TGTGCCAGCAGGTCAGGGGGAACTAACTATGGCTACACCTTC. The rearrangement uses TRBV27 and TRBJ1-2; TRBD1 agrees at 7 bases. Per the germline V gene, CDR1 is MNHEY and CDR2 is SMNVEV (reference sequence). V was clipped by 6 bases and J by 0 bases; unmatched bases: 4. This CDR3 region has 14 residues.

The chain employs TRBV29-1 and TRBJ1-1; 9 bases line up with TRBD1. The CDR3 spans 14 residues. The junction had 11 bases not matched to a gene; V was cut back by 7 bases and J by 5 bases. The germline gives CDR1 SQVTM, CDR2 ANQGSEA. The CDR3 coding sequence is TGCAGCGCGGACGCAACAGGGGGCCCTACTGAAGCTTTCTTT. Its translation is CSADATGGPTEAFF.

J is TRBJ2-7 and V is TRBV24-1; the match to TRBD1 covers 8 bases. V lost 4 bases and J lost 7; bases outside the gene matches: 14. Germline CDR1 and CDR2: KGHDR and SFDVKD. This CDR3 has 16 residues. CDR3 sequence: CATSDPHGTGAVEQYF. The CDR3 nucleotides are TGTGCCACCAGTGACCCCCATGGGACAGGAGCCGTTGAGCAGTACTTC.

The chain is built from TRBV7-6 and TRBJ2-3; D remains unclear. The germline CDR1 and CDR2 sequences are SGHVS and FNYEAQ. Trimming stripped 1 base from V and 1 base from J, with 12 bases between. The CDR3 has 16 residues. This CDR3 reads CASSLVASRGTDTQYF. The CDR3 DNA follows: TGTGCCAGCAGCTTAGTGGCCTCCCGGGGCACAGATACGCAGTATTTT.

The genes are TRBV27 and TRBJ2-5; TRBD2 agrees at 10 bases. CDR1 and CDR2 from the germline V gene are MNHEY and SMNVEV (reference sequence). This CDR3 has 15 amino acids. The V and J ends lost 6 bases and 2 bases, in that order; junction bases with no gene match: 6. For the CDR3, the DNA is TGTGCCAGCAGCAAATGGACTAGCGGTCAAGAGACCCAGTACTTC. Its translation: CASSKWTSGQETQYF.

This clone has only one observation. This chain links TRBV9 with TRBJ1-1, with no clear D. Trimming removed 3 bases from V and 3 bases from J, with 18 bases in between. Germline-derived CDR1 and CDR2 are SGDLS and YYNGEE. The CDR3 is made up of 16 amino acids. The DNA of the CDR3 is TGTGCCAGCAGCGCTTCCCCTTTGGGAGGACACACTGAAGCTTTCTTT. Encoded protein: CASSASPLGGHTEAFF.

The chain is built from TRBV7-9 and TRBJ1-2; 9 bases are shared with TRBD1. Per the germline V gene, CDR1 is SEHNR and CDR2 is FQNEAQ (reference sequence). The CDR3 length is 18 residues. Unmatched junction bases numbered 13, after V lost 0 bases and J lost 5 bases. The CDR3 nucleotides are TGTGCCAGCAGCTTAGCACCGGGACAGGGCCTAGATTCTTATGGCTACACCTTC. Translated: CASSLAPGQGLDSYGYTF.

The CDR3, as DNA: TGTGCCAGCAGTAGGACAGCGACCTACGAGCAGTACTTC. Translated: CASSRTATYEQYF. V usage is TRBV7-9 and J usage is TRBJ2-7; D perhaps matches TRBD1 (6 bases). Trimming pared 6 bases from V and 2 bases from J, leaving 11 bases between. The CDR3 totals 13 residues. CDR1 SEHNR and CDR2 FQNEAQ come from the germline V gene (reference sequence).

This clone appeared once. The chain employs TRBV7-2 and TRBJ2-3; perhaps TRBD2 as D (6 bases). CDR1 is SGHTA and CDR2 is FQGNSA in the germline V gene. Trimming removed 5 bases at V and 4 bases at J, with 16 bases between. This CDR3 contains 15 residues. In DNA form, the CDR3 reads TGTGCCAGCAGCCCGGGACTTGGCGGCGCAGATACGCAGTATTTT. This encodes CASSPGLGGADTQYF.

CDR3 bases: TGCGCCAGCAGCTTGGAGGGACAGGCGAACACCGGGGAGCTGTTTTTT. Translated: CASSLEGQANTGELFF. V gene TRBV5-1 combines with J gene TRBJ2-2; 8 bases are shared with TRBD1. Germline V gene data show CDR1 as SGHRS and CDR2 as YFSETQ. The CDR3 is 16 residues long. With 0 bases clipped from V and 0 bases from J, the junction kept 1 base outside the gene matches.

The CDR3 here is CASSQEAANQPQHF. In DNA form, the CDR3 reads TGTGCCAGCAGCCAGGAGGCAGCTAATCAGCCCCAGCATTTT. The rearrangement links TRBV3-1 (or the pseudogene TRBV3-2) to TRBJ1-5; D remains ambiguous. There are 14 residues in the CDR3. Germline loops: CDR1 LGHDT, CDR2 YNNKEL (reference sequence). V lost 3 bases to trimming and J lost 4 bases, with 10 bases between them.

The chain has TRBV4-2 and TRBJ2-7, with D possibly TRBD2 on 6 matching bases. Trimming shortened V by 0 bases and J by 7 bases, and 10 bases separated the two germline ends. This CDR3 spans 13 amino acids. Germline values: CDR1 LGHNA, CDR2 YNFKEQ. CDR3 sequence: CASSQEVREEQYF. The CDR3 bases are TGTGCCAGCAGCCAAGAGGTGCGGGAAGAGCAGTACTTC.

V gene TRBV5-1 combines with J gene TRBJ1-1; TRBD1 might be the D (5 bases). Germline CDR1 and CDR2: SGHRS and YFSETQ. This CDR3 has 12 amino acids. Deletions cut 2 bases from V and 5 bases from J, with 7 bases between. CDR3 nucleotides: TGCGCCAGCAGCTTCAGGGTAACTGAAGCTTTCTTT. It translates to CASSFRVTEAFF. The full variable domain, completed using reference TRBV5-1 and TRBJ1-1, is KAGVTQTPRYLIKTRGQQVTLSCSPISGHRSVSWYQQTPGQGLQFLFEYFSETQRNKGNFPGRFSGRQFSNSRSEMNVSTLELGDSALYLCASSFRVTEAFFGQGTRLTVV.

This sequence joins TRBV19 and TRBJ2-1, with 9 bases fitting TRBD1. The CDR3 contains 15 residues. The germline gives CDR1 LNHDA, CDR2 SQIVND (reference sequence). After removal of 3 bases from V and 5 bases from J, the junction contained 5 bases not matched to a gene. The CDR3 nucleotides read TGTGCCAGTAGTATCATGGACAGGGGTCACAATGAGCAGTTCTTC. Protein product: CASSIMDRGHNEQFF.

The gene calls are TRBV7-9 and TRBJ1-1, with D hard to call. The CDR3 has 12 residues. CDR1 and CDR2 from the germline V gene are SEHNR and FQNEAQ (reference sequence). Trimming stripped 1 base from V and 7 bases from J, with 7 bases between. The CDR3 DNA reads TGTGCCAGCAGCTTAGGGGCAATTGAAGCTTTCTTT. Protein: CASSLGAIEAFF.

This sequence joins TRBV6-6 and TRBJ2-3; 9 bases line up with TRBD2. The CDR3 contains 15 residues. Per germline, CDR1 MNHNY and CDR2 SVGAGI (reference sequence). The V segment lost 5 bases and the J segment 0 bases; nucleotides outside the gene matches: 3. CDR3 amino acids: CASSRGGASTDTQYF. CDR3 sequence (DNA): TGTGCCAGCAGTCGCGGGGGGGCTAGCACAGATACGCAGTATTTT.

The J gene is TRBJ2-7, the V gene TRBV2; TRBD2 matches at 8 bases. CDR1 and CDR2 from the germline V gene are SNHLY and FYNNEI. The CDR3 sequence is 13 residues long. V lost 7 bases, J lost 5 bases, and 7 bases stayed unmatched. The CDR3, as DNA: TGTGCCAGCACAGCCCGTAGCGGGAACGAGCAGTACTTC. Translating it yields CASTARSGNEQYF.

The CDR3 DNA reads TGCGCCAGCAGCCTGGGGGACAGGAAGGACACTGAAGCTTTCTTT. Its translation: CASSLGDRKDTEAFF. This chain links TRBV5-1 with TRBJ1-1, with 8 bases aligning to TRBD1. The V gene's germline CDR1 is SGHRS and CDR2 YFSETQ. V was pared by 4 bases and J by 3 bases, with 8 bases of the junction left unmatched. The CDR3 has 15 residues.

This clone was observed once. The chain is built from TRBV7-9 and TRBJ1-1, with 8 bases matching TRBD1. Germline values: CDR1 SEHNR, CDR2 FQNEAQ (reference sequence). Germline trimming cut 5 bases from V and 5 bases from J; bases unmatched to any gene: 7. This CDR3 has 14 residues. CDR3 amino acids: CASSVDRGGTEAFF. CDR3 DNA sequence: TGTGCCAGCAGCGTAGACAGGGGAGGAACTGAAGCTTTCTTT.

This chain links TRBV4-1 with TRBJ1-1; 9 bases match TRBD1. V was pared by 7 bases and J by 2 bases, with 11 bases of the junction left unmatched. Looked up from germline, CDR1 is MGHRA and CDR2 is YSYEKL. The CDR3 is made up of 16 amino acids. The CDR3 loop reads CASTPFRDRANTEAFF. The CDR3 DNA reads TGCGCCAGCACCCCTTTCCGGGACAGGGCCAACACTGAAGCTTTCTTT.

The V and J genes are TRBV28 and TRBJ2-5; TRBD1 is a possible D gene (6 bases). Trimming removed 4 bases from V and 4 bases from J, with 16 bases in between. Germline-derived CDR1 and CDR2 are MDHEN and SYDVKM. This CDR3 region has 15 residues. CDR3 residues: CASSSLLGAGETQYF. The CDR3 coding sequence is TGTGCCAGCAGTTCCCTCCTGGGGGCCGGAGAGACCCAGTACTTC.

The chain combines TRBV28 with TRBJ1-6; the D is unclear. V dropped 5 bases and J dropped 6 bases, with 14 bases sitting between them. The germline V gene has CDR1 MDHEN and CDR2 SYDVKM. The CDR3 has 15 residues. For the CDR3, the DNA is TGTGCCAGCAGTACCGGGAGTGGAGGTAATTCACCCCTCCACTTT. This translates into CASSTGSGGNSPLHF.

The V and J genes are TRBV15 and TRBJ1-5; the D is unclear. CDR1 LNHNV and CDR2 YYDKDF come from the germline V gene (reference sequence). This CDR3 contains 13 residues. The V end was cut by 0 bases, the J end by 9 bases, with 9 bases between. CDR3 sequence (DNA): TGTGCCACCAGCAGAGATTCGGAGGGGCCCCAGCATTTT. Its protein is CATSRDSEGPQHF.

CDR3: CATSRDWGSGPKNEQFF. The CDR3 DNA reads TGTGCCACCAGCAGAGATTGGGGGAGCGGGCCAAAGAATGAGCAGTTCTTC. The chain combines TRBV15 with TRBJ2-1; D possibly corresponds to TRBD2 (6 bases). The CDR3 is made up of 17 amino acids. Germline CDR1 and CDR2: LNHNV and YYDKDF (reference sequence). V was clipped by 0 bases and J by 7 bases, with 19 bases between them.

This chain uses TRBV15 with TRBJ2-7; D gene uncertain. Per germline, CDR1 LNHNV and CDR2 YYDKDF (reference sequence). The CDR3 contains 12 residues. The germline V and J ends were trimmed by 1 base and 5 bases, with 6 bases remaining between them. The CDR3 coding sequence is TGTGCCACCAGCAGAGGATTAGACGAGCAGTACTTC. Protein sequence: CATSRGLDEQYF.

In nucleotides, the CDR3 is TGTGCCAGCAGCTTGTTCCCGCAGGGCGAGTATGGCTACACCTTC. Encoded protein: CASSLFPQGEYGYTF. The chain employs TRBV5-6 and TRBJ1-2; D possibly corresponds to TRBD1 (5 bases). Germline CDR1 and CDR2: SGHDT and YYEEEE. Trimming took off 1 base at V and 5 bases at J, with 15 bases between the two ends. The CDR3 sequence is 15 residues long.

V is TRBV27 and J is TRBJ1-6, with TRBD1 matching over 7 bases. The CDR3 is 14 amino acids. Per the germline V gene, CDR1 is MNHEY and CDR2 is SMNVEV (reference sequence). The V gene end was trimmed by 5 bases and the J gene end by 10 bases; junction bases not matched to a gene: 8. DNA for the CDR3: TGTGCCAGCAGTATAGACAGGGAGACCTCACCCCTCCACTTT. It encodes CASSIDRETSPLHF.

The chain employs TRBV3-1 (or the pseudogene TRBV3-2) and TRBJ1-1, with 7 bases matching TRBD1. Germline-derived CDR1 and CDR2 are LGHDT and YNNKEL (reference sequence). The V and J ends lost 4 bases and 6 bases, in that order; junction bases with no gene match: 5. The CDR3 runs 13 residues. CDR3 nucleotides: TGTGCCAGCAGCCTACAGGGGATCCCTGAAGCTTTCTTT. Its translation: CASSLQGIPEAFF.

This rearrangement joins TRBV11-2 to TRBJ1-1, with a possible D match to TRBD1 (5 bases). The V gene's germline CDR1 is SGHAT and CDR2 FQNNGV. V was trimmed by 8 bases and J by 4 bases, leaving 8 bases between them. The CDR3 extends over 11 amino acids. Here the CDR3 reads CASGRGTEAFF. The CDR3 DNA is TGTGCCAGCGGGAGGGGCACTGAAGCTTTCTTT.